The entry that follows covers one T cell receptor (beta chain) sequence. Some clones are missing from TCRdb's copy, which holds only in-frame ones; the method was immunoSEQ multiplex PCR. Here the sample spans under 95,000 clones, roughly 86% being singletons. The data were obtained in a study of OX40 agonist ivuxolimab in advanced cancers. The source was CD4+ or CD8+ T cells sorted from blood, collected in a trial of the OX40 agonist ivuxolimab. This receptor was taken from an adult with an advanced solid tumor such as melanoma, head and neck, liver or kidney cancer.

The CDR3 sequence is CASSLAGSGRFEETQYF. The CDR3 DNA reads as TGTGCCAGCAGCTTAGCGGGTAGCGGGAGATTTGAAGAGACCCAGTACTTC. This sequence joins TRBV7-8 and TRBJ2-5; 9 bases align to TRBD2. Germline V CDR1 and CDR2: SGHVS, FQNEAQ. CDR3 size: 17 residues. V shed 0 bases, J shed 3 bases, and the junction held 8 bases outside the gene matches. Variable domain in full (rest from reference TRBV7-8 and TRBJ2-5): GAGVSQSPRYKVAKRGQDVALRCDPISGHVSLFWYQQALGQGPEFLTYFQNEAQLDKSGLPSDRFFAERPEGSVSTLKIQRTQQEDSAVYLCASSLAGSGRFEETQYFGPGTRLLVL.